This T cell receptor (beta chain) stems from a study of blood T cells in healthy people across ages. Combining a sample-barcoded 5' primer with a J-beta primer mix, a second PCR ran for about 6 to 12 cycles. Using its own MiXCR run on the 5' RACE reads, TCRdb lists one record per CDR3 protein. The sample consists of 1.2 million to 1.5 million distinct CDR3 sequences, roughly 40% of them appearing once. Deletions cut 7 bases from V and 2 bases from J, with 13 bases between. The germline V gene has CDR1 SGHTA and CDR2 FQGNSA. The length of the CDR3 is 14 residues. The specimen was blood. The chain has TRBV7-2 and TRBJ2-3; D is undetermined. The origin of this receptor is a woman younger than 35 in good health. CDR3 bases: TGTGCCAGCATCAGAGGTCCATACACAGATACGCAGTATTTT. It specifies CASIRGPYTDTQYF.